One and the same sample provided the 17 T cell receptor beta chains below, sequenced in a study of T-cell memory formation after mild COVID-19. MiXCR, run by TCRdb on the 5' RACE reads, gives a single entry per CDR3 protein. The sample lists some 100,000 distinct CDR3 sequences; around 10% were seen once. Sequencing was carried out using PBMCs or a T cell subset sorted from them (not recorded which). Receptors were obtained from a man between 18 and 35 years old who had mild COVID-19 (a few samples of this study predate the infection). Cell type and time point are not known.

The chain has TRBV29-1 and TRBJ1-4, with D uncertain. This CDR3 has 12 amino acids. The germline CDR1 and CDR2 sequences are SQVTM and ANQGSEA. Trimming took 4 bases from V and 8 from J, leaving 11 bases between them. Here the CDR3 reads CSVVGINEKLFF. CDR3 coding DNA: TGCAGCGTTGTAGGCATTAACGAAAAACTGTTTTTT. Supplemented by reference TRBV29-1 and TRBJ1-4, the full variable domain reads SAVISQKPSRDICQRGTSLTIQCQVDSQVTMMFWYRQQPGQSLTLIATANQGSEATYESGFVIDKFPISRPNLTFSTLTVSNMSPEDSSIYLCSVVGINEKLFFGSGTQLSVL.

Concerning this clonotype: The CDR3 does not close with the conserved phenylalanine or tryptophan, likely indicating a read error. V usage is TRBV4-1 and J usage is TRBJ2-1, with TRBD2 identical over 12 bases. With 4 bases clipped from V and 8 bases from J, the junction kept 6 bases outside the gene matches. The CDR3 runs 15 residues. From germline, CDR1 is MGHRA and CDR2 YSYEKL. This chain's CDR3 is CASSRLAGETHEQFL. The DNA of the CDR3 is TGCGCCAGCAGCCGACTAGCGGGGGAGACCCATGAGCAGTTCTTA.

The rearrangement uses TRBV27 and TRBJ2-3, with TRBD1 identical over 8 bases. This CDR3 contains 14 residues. The J segment lost 6 bases and the V segment lost 5 bases, leaving 7 bases of the junction unmatched. The V gene's germline CDR1 is MNHEY and CDR2 SMNVEV (reference sequence). The CDR3 DNA is TGTGCCAGCAGTACTAGGGACAGGAGGGATACGCAGTATTTT. Its protein is CASSTRDRRDTQYF.

In this sample, this clonotype turned up a few times. V and J are TRBV6-2 or TRBV6-3 and TRBJ2-7; TRBD1 matches 8 bases. Germline V gene lookup returns CDR1 MNHEY and CDR2 SVGEGT. V was clipped by 6 bases and J by 7 bases; unmatched bases: 11. The CDR3 totals 14 residues. CDR3 DNA sequence: TGTGCCAGCAGCCAAGGGACAGGACCTAATGAGCAGTACGTC. Translation gives CASSQGTGPNEQYV.

This clonotype showed up many times. The V and J genes are TRBV6-6 and TRBJ1-2; the D gene is possibly TRBD1 (6 bases). The CDR3 spans 12 residues. V was trimmed by 5 bases and J by 7 bases, leaving 11 bases between them. The germline V gene has CDR1 MNHNY and CDR2 SVGAGI (reference sequence). In nucleotides, the CDR3 is TGTGCCAGCAGTCGAGGGGGGAGTGGCTACACCTTC. Its translation: CASSRGGSGYTF.

This clonotype was counted at least ten times. V usage is TRBV9 and J usage is TRBJ2-7, with D hard to call. Looked up from germline, CDR1 is SGDLS and CDR2 is YYNGEE. V was trimmed by 0 bases and J by 3 bases, leaving 7 bases between them. This CDR3 region has 13 residues. The CDR3 sequence: CASSVGQNYEQYF. The CDR3 DNA reads as TGTGCCAGCAGCGTAGGGCAGAACTACGAGCAGTACTTC.

This clonotype was seen a few times. Here the CDR3 DNA reads TGTGCCAGCAGCTACGGGACTAGCTTCACAGATACGCAGTATTTT. This codes for CASSYGTSFTDTQYF. This chain links TRBV9 with TRBJ2-3; 9 bases are a match to TRBD2. This CDR3 is built from 15 residues. Germline V gene sequence: CDR1 SGDLS, CDR2 YYNGEE. V gave up 4 bases and J gave up 2 bases; unmatched junction bases: 5.

CDR3 nucleotides: TGCGCCAGCAGCGGACTGGACAGGGCGAACTATGGCTACACCTTC. Its translation is CASSGLDRANYGYTF. The chain links TRBV5-1 to TRBJ1-2; TRBD1 aligns across 8 bases. V lost 4 bases, J lost 2 bases, and 7 bases stayed unmatched. The CDR3 covers 15 residues. Germline V gene data show CDR1 as SGHRS and CDR2 as YFSETQ.

This clonotype has just a few counts. This chain uses TRBV6-5 with TRBJ2-1, with 8 bases matching TRBD1. Unmatched junction bases numbered 7, after V lost 3 bases and J lost 3 bases. The germline CDR1 and CDR2 sequences are MNHEY and SVGAGI. The CDR3 is made up of 16 amino acids. The DNA for the CDR3 is TGTGCCAGCAGTTATTCGGGACAGGACTACTACAATGAGCAGTTCTTC. It specifies CASSYSGQDYYNEQFF.

The V gene is TRBV7-9, the J gene TRBJ2-7; possibly TRBD1 or TRBD2 for D (5 bases each). Trimming removed 4 bases at V and 1 base at J, with 8 bases between. The germline gives CDR1 SEHNR, CDR2 FQNEAQ (reference sequence). The CDR3 has 13 amino acids. CDR3 residues: CASSSWGSYEQYF. The DNA of the CDR3 is TGTGCCAGCAGCTCGTGGGGGTCCTACGAGCAGTACTTC.

This clonotype was counted a few times. The rearrangement links TRBV7-8 to TRBJ1-4, with 7 nucleotides matching TRBD1. CDR1 is SGHVS, CDR2 FQNEAQ, per germline. This CDR3 spans 16 amino acids. The ends lost 1 base at V and 7 bases at J; junction bases unmatched: 9. This chain's CDR3 is CASSLGMTGFGEKLFF. CDR3 bases: TGTGCCAGCAGCTTAGGGATGACAGGGTTTGGTGAAAAACTGTTTTTT.

This clonotype was seen only a few times. The rearrangement links TRBV2 to TRBJ1-3, with D uncertain. V was pared by 2 bases and J by 2 bases, with 10 bases between. Germline V lookup: CDR1 SNHLY, CDR2 FYNNEI. The CDR3 length is 15 residues. CDR3 region: CASSETPGAGNTIYF. The CDR3 nucleotides are TGTGCCAGCAGTGAAACTCCAGGAGCTGGAAACACCATATATTTT.

The sample holds a few counts of this clonotype. The J gene is TRBJ2-5, the V gene TRBV11-2; TRBD1 agrees at 8 bases. Germline V CDR1 and CDR2: SGHAT, FQNNGV. The V segment lost 1 base and the J segment 2 bases; nucleotides outside the gene matches: 3. This CDR3 is 15 amino acids long. The CDR3 sequence: CASSLGQGLQETQYF. The CDR3 coding sequence is TGTGCCAGCAGCTTAGGACAGGGGTTACAAGAGACCCAGTACTTC. The whole variable domain, remainder taken from reference TRBV11-2 and TRBJ2-5, is EAGVAQSPRYKIIEKRQSVAFWCNPISGHATLYWYQQILGQGPKLLIQFQNNGVVDDSQLPKDRFSAERLKGVDSTLKIQPAKLEDSAVYLCASSLGQGLQETQYFGPGTRLLVL.

The chain recombines TRBV29-1 with TRBJ2-5; 8 bases align to TRBD1. CDR1 and CDR2 (germline): SQVTM, ANQGSEA. The CDR3 is made up of 11 amino acids. Trimming at V came to 7 bases and at J to 4 bases, leaving 2 bases not matched to a gene. This chain's CDR3 is CSARGRETQYF. CDR3 nucleotides: TGCAGCGCCAGGGGGCGAGAGACCCAGTACTTC. The whole variable domain, filled in from reference TRBV29-1 and TRBJ2-5, reads SAVISQKPSRDICQRGTSLTIQCQVDSQVTMMFWYRQQPGQSLTLIATANQGSEATYESGFVIDKFPISRPNLTFSTLTVSNMSPEDSSIYLCSARGRETQYFGPGTRLLVL.

This clonotype occurred many times. The chain links TRBV19 to TRBJ2-5; TRBD2 is a possible D gene (7 bases). The CDR3 sequence is 15 residues long. V lost 4 bases and J 1 base, leaving 13 bases between the germline ends. Germline CDR1 LNHDA, CDR2 SQIVND (reference sequence). Written as DNA, the CDR3 is TGTGCCAGTAGTAGGGGCCGGGGGGCCCAAGAGACCCAGTACTTC. As protein: CASSRGRGAQETQYF.

Only a few counts were recorded for this clonotype. The chain recombines TRBV6-2 or TRBV6-3 with TRBJ1-1; TRBD1 agrees at 10 bases. V lost 3 bases, J lost 4 bases, and 2 bases stayed unmatched. CDR1 and CDR2 (germline): MNHEY, SVGEGT. This CDR3 has 14 residues. The CDR3 nucleotides are TGTGCCAGCAGTTATGGGGACAGGGGCACTGAAGCTTTCTTT. Encoded protein: CASSYGDRGTEAFF.

This clonotype was seen more than once but under ten times. The chain employs TRBV7-2 and TRBJ1-5; D gene uncertain. V lost 3 bases and J lost 0, with 15 bases in between. The V gene's germline CDR1 is SGHTA and CDR2 FQGNSA. The CDR3 runs 17 residues. The CDR3 DNA follows: TGTGCCAGCAGCTTTGTGGGAAGGAGCTATAGCAATCAGCCCCAGCATTTT. Protein sequence: CASSFVGRSYSNQPQHF.